These T cell receptor beta chains were read from a single sample in a study of patients and donors after allogeneic stem cell transplantation. TCRdb used MiXCR to reprocess the RT-PCR reads, holding one entry per CDR3 protein. The data show roughly 940,000 distinct CDR3 sequences, with about a sixth seen just once and roughly 6.4% held by the top ten. The sequencing sample was made of blood, either unsorted or a sorted T cell fraction (not recorded which). These receptors came from a human donor who was either an allogeneic HSCT recipient or a stem cell or donor lymphocyte infusion donor (not recorded which). It is not recorded whose cells these are; they may come from a transplant donor. Each CDR3 is given with its conserved first and last residue. D genes are given only for firm matches. The size entry is marked missing in some rows and otherwise reads once, few, many or a size class.

D	size	V	J	CDR3	DNA
TRBD2	few	TRBV20-1	TRBJ2-1	CSARDRRAGSHNEQFF	TGCAGTGCTAGAGATCGAAGAGCGGGGAGCCACAATGAGCAGTTCTTC
-	few	TRBV3-1	TRBJ1-6	CASSQPNGSPLHF	TGTGCCAGCAGCCAACCTAACGGATCACCCCTCCACTTT
TRBD2	few	TRBV7-2	TRBJ2-1	CASSSSGSLYNEQFF	TGTGCCAGCAGCTCTAGCGGGAGTCTCTACAATGAGCAGTTCTTC
-	-	TRBV7-8	TRBJ2-3	CASSLEMGLSPDTQYF	TGTGCCAGCAGCTTAGAGATGGGACTGAGCCCAGATACGCAGTATTTT
-	few	TRBV6-2/TRBV6-3	TRBJ2-3	CASSYPPGTQYF	TGTGCCAGCAGCTATCCCCCAGGCACGCAGTATTTT
-	few	TRBV6-1	TRBJ1-2	CASLPGFFMVYGYTF	TGTGCCAGCCTACCGGGATTCTTCATGGTCTATGGCTACACCTTC
-	many	TRBV29-1	TRBJ2-7	CSVERDGYEQYF	TGCAGCGTTGAAAGGGACGGCTACGAGCAGTACTTC
TRBD2	few	TRBV5-5	TRBJ2-5	CASSPGLAGWGETQYF	TGTGCCAGCAGCCCGGGACTAGCGGGATGGGGAGAGACCCAGTACTTC
TRBD2	-	TRBV5-1	TRBJ2-5	CASSLAGEGIYQETQYF	TGCGCCAGCAGCTTGGCCGGGGAGGGTATTTACCAAGAGACCCAGTACTTC
TRBD2	-	TRBV6-5	TRBJ2-1	CASSYSRRGGSYNEQFF	TGTGCCAGCAGTTACTCGCGACGGGGGGGCTCCTACAATGAGCAGTTCTTC
-	-	TRBV20-1	TRBJ2-5	CSASRPLATQETQYF	TGCAGTGCTAGTCGTCCCCTTGCCACCCAAGAGACCCAGTACTTC
-	few	TRBV6-1	TRBJ1-6	CASTLGGNNSPLHF	TGTGCCAGCACCCTGGGGGGTAATAATTCACCCCTCCACTTT
TRBD2	few	TRBV2	TRBJ2-3	CASKILSGSADTQYF	TGTGCCAGCAAAATTTTGAGCGGGAGCGCAGATACGCAGTATTTT
-	few	TRBV18	TRBJ1-2	CASSQQANYGYTF	TGTGCCAGCTCACAACAGGCTAACTATGGCTACACCTTC
TRBD2	-	TRBV4-1	TRBJ2-1	CASSPTSGLYNEQFF	TGCGCCAGCAGCCCGACTAGCGGGCTTTACAATGAGCAGTTCTTC
-	-	TRBV6-1	TRBJ2-7	CASRPGQGGSYEQYF	TGTGCCAGCAGACCGGGGCAGGGGGGATCCTACGAGCAGTACTTC
-	-	TRBV7-7	TRBJ1-3	CASSPLVGQSSGNTIYF	TGTGCTAGCAGCCCCCTGGTCGGACAGAGCTCTGGAAACACCATATATTTT
TRBD1	few	TRBV24-1	TRBJ1-5	CATSPRTGNGEPQHF	TGTGCCACCAGTCCTAGGACAGGGAACGGGGAGCCCCAGCATTTT
TRBD1	-	TRBV5-1	TRBJ1-2	CASGLDRDGYTF	TGCGCCAGCGGTTTGGACAGGGATGGCTACACCTTC
-	-	TRBV7-9	TRBJ1-1	CASSIHGGSGAEAFF	TGTGCCAGCAGCATCCATGGGGGGTCAGGGGCTGAAGCTTTCTTT
-	-	TRBV20-1	TRBJ2-3	CSARDRRPGTDTQYF	TGCAGTGCTAGAGATAGGCGACCGGGAACTGATACGCAGTATTTT
-	-	TRBV20-1	TRBJ2-1	CSARDQGGGSYNEQFF	TGCAGTGCTAGAGATCAAGGGGGGGGGAGCTACAATGAGCAGTTCTTC
TRBD2	-	TRBV2	TRBJ2-1	CASIVAGRGNEQFF	TGTGCCAGCATAGTAGCGGGGCGGGGCAATGAGCAGTTCTTC
-	-	TRBV15	TRBJ1-2	CATSRDGRGYTF	TGTGCCACCAGCAGAGATGGACGGGGCTACACCTTC
-	-	TRBV2	TRBJ1-3	CASFQVGNTIYF	TGTGCCAGCTTTCAGGTTGGAAACACCATATATTTT
-	once	TRBV29-1	TRBJ1-1	CSVEPSGSTEAFF	TGCAGCGTTGAACCCTCAGGGTCCACTGAAGCTTTCTTT
-	-	TRBV12-3/TRBV12-4	TRBJ2-3	CASSLNNGGVTDTQYF	TGTGCCAGCAGTTTAAATAATGGCGGGGTGACAGATACGCAGTATTTT